The rows below give T cell receptor beta chains drawn from one sample of a study of blood T cell repertoires in COVID-19. Only in-frame clones appear in the TCRdb table, and some are missing; sequencing was by immunoSEQ multiplex PCR. The data show fewer than 250,000 clones, approximately 90% seen once. Sequenced: peripheral blood. These receptors originate from a man aged 55 to 70 with COVID-19, enrolled during active disease. Both conserved end residues are part of each CDR3.

v_call	j_call	cdr3_aa
TRBV10-3	TRBJ2-1	CAIKPGLAGETYNEQFF
TRBV5-5	TRBJ1-2	CASSRDNNYGYTF
TRBV30	TRBJ2-7	CAWSGRASGRYEQYF
TRBV12-5	TRBJ1-1	CASGLGGQGTEAFF
TRBV18	TRBJ2-1	CASSPPTGNEQFF
TRBV11-2	TRBJ2-1	CASSTPPGAGGYNEQFF
TRBV30	TRBJ1-2	CAWRDRGQGYTF
TRBV6-1	TRBJ2-3	CASSDRGSGTDTQYF
TRBV19	TRBJ1-1	CASSGEGQGAFF
TRBV6-5	TRBJ1-1	CASSYSYGAPEAFF
TRBV19	TRBJ1-5	CASSPPLSPQHF
TRBV5-4	TRBJ1-1	CASSLGGAMNTEAFF
TRBV27	TRBJ1-2	CASSLGQGGNYGYTF
TRBV7-9	TRBJ2-7	CASSLVKTGPYEQYF
TRBV6-5	TRBJ2-2	CASRQGAGKAGELFF
TRBV7-2	TRBJ2-7	CASSSGQGVYEQYF
TRBV5-1	TRBJ2-1	CASSYLRDSLETRYNEQFF
TRBV18	TRBJ2-1	CASSPPTSGRLNEQFF
TRBV5-1	TRBJ1-3	CASSLDRGPGNTIYF
TRBV20-1	TRBJ1-2	CSASLQGPTNYGYTF
TRBV29-1	TRBJ1-2	CSVDIGNYGYTF
TRBV25-1	TRBJ2-5	CASTPAGAGGTQYF
TRBV19	TRBJ1-5	CASSSERDNDFYNQPQHF
TRBV9	TRBJ2-5	CASSSRTGGRETQYF
TRBV6-1	TRBJ2-1	CASSELGSPYLFDEQFF
TRBV7-9	TRBJ2-2	CASSILTGFGTGELFF
TRBV4-1	TRBJ2-7	CASSPRGTGYEQYF
TRBV5-5	TRBJ2-6	CASSFSGTGDSGANVLTF
TRBV5-4	TRBJ2-2	CASSLVGAGELFF
TRBV30	TRBJ2-7	CAWSERRGAYEQYF
TRBV27	TRBJ1-3	CASGVVGNTIYF
TRBV6-5	TRBJ1-5	CASSQQVNQPQHF
TRBV5-1	TRBJ1-4	CASSLQGEVGEKLFF
TRBV9	TRBJ2-1	CASSAGTSGYNEQFF
TRBV18	TRBJ2-7	CASSPETDRGLKQYF
TRBV6-5	TRBJ1-2	CASSYGRDYGYTF
TRBV2	TRBJ2-7	CASRVTGVLYEQYF
TRBV4-2	TRBJ2-1	CASSLRLAGAFDNEQFF
TRBV2	TRBJ2-2	CASRGPGLAGESNTGELFF
TRBV30	TRBJ2-1	CAWRLAGGQGEQFF
TRBV7-3	TRBJ2-7	CASSRGQGSHEQYF
TRBV27	TRBJ1-1	CASSLGQGDTEAFF
TRBV6-5	TRBJ2-3	CASSERGRTDTQYF
TRBV4-2	TRBJ2-7	CASSQEVRNYEQYF
TRBV19	TRBJ1-2	CASSIMPQGNYGYTF
TRBV7-2	TRBJ2-1	CASSLVASEQFF
TRBV5-1	TRBJ1-1	CASSPRQGRNTEAFF
TRBV5-1	TRBJ2-3	CASYLSPGSTDTQYF
TRBV7-2	TRBJ2-2	CASSLEAGVFGELFF
TRBV7-2	TRBJ1-1	CASSLGQRNTEAFF
TRBV7-2	TRBJ2-3	CASSLMGLAARDTQYF
TRBV11-1	TRBJ2-2	CASSFRGTPNTGELFF
TRBV2	TRBJ2-3	CASASGLAQIDTQYF
TRBV30	TRBJ1-5	CAWSLGAGQPQHF
TRBV6-1	TRBJ2-5	CASSDRAEETQYF
TRBV7-9	TRBJ2-7	CASSLAQGVGSSYEQYF
TRBV29-1	TRBJ2-1	CSVGLAGTPNEQFF
TRBV19	TRBJ2-7	CASNDRGSYEQYF
TRBV3-1/TRBV3-2	TRBJ1-1	CASSHSPGNLGKGTEAFF